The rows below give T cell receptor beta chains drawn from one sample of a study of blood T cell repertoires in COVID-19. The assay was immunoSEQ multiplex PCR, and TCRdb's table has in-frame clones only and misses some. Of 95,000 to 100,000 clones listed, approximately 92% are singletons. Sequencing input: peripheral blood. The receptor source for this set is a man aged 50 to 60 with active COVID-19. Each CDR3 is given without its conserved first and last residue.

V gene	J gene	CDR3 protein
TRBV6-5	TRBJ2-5	ASSFKTGGKETQY
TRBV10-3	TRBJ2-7	AISGPGQGSYEQY
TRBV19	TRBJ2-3	ASSSGTRGPDTQY
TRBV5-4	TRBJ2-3	ASSLDSGRRTDTQY
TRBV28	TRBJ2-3	ASSRDRVGTQY
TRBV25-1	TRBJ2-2	ASRGTGSNTGELF
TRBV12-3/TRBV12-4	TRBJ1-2	ASGGRTGYGYT
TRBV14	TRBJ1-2	ASSQGGGSNYGYT
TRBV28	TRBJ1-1	ASSLESGGKAF
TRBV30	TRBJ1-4	AWSPAPGSEKLF
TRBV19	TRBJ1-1	ASSHLDRDSEAF
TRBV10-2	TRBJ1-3	ASRSPGTGRGNTIY
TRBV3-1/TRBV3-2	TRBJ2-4	ASRAGGGGGNIQY
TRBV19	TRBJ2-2	ASSGGAGGWTGELF
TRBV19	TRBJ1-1	ASSPTGGSERAF
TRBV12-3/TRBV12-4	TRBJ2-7	ASRWDSAYEQY
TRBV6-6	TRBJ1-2	ASSSPSESYGYT
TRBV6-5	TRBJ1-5	ASRRQGDGNQPQH
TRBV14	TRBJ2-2	ASSRTSGSLRDTGELF
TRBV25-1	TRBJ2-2	ASSDQDISTGELF
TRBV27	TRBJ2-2	ASCWTSGSGELF
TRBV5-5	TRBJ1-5	ASSLRGDYSNQPQH
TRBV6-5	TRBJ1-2	ASSPGRAGDYGYT
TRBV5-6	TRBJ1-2	ASSLPGYGYT
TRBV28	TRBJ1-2	ASSLIPGRGGYT
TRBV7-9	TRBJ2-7	ASSLSGILYEQY
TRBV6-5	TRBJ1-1	ASSYPSDLRGTEAF
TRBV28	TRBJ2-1	ASTPIVRETYNEQF
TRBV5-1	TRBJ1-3	ASSLQGETNTIY
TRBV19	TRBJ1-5	ASSLHRVQPQH
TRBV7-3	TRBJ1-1	ASSYQGAGDTEAF
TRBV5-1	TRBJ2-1	ASRVGTSGINEQF
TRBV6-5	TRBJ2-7	ASSRGGEQY
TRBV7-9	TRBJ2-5	ASSQRPGTSGRAEETQY
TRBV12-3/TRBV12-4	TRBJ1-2	ASTPGFYGYT
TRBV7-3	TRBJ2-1	ASSLERSRNEQF
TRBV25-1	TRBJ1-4	ASSAGNEKLF
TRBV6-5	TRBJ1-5	ASSYSWGGQPQH
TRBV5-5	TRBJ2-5	ASSFPGIETQY
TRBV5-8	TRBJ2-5	ASSLLETQY
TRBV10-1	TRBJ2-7	ASNMTGDEQY
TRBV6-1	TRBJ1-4	ASSEGPQGNEKLF
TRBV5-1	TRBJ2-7	ASSYPDRTYEQY
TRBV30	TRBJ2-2	AWSGLAGHTGELF
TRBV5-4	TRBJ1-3	ASSPGQAYGNTIY
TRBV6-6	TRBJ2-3	ASSLRLAGGSSTDTQY
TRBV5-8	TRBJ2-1	ASSVGTGQIEQF
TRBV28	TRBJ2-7	ASRQRGLQGSYEQY
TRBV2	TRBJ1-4	ASSDQGRDEKLF
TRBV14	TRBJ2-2	ASSLINTGELF
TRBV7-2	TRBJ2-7	ASSPSGSLAEQY